A single T cell receptor (beta chain) is shown here with its context. Only in-frame clones appear in the TCRdb table, and some are missing; sequencing was by immunoSEQ multiplex PCR. The profile shows 40,000 or so clones, more than 75% of them singletons. The sample belongs to a study of chemoradiotherapy in HPV16-positive cancers. The specimen comprised blood, sampled from a patient who underwent chemoradiotherapy. The TCR was taken from a human donor with HPV-associated anogenital cancer.

This chain's CDR3 is CASSESGGRGYEQYF. As DNA, the CDR3 is TGTGCCAGCAGTGAAAGCGGGGGGCGCGGGTACGAGCAGTACTTC. This chain links TRBV2 with TRBJ2-7, with TRBD2 identical over 9 bases. The V segment lost 2 bases and the J segment 4 bases; nucleotides outside the gene matches: 6. CDR3 length: 15 amino acids. The germline gives CDR1 SNHLY, CDR2 FYNNEI. Complete variable domain (other parts from reference TRBV2 and TRBJ2-7): EPEVTQTPSHQVTQMGQEVILRCVPISNHLYFYWYRQILGQKVEFLVSFYNNEISEKSEIFDDQFSVERPDGSNFTLKIRSTKLEDSAMYFCASSESGGRGYEQYFGPGTRLTVT.